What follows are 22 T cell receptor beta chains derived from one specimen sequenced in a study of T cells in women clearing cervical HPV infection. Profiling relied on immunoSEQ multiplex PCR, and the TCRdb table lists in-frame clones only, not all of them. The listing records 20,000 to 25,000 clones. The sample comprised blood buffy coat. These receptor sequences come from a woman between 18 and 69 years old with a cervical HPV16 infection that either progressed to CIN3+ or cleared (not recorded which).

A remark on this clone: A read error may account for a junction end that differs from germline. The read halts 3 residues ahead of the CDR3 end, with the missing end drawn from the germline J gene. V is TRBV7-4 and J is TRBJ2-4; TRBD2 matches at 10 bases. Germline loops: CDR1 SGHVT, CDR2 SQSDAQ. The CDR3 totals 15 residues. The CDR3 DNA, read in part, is TGTTCCAGCAGCTTAGCAGGGACTAGCGAATGGACT. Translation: CSSSLAGTSEWT. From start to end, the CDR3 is CSSSLAGTSEWTQYF. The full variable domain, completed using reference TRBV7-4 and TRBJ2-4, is GAGVSQSPRYKVAKRGRDVALRCDSISGHVTLYWYRQTLGQGSEVLTYSQSDAQRDKSGRPSGRFSAERPERSVSTLKIQRTEQGDSAVYLCSSSLAGTSEWTQYFGAGTRLSVL.

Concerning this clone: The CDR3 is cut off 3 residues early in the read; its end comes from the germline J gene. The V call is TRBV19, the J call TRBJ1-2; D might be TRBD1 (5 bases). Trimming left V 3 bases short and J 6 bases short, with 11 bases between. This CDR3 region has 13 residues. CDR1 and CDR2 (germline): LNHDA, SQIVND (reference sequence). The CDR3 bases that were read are TGTGCCAGTAGTATCGTGGGGACTCATGGC. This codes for CASSIVGTHG. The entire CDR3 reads CASSIVGTHGYTF.

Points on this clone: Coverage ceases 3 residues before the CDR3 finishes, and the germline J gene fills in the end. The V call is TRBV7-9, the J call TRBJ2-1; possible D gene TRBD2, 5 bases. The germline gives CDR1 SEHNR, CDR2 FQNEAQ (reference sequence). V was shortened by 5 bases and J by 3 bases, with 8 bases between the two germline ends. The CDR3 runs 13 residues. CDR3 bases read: TGTGCCAGCAGCCCCGAGGGCTACAATGAG. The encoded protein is CASSPEGYNE. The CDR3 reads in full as CASSPEGYNEQFF.

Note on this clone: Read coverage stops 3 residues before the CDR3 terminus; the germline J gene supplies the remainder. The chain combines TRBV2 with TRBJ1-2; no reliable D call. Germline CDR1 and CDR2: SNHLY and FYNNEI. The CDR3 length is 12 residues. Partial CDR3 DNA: TGTGCCAGCGCCCCAAGCCCGGGGGGC. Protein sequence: CASAPSPGG. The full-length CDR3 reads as CASAPSPGGYTF.

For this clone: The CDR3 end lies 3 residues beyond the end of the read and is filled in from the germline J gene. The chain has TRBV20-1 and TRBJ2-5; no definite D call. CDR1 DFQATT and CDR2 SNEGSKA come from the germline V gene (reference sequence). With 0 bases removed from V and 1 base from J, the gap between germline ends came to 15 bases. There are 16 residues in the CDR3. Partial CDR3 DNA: TGCAGTGCTAGAGATCTCGCGGCTACTATCCAAGAGACC. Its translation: CSARDLAATIQET. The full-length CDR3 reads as CSARDLAATIQETQYF.

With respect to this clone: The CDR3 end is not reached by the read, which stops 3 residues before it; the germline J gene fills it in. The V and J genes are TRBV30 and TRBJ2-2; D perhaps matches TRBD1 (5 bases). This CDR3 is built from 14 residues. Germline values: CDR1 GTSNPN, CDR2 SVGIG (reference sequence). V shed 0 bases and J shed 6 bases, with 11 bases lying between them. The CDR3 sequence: CAWSVAPRAGELFF. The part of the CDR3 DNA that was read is TGTGCCTGGAGTGTAGCTCCCAGGGCCGGGGAG.

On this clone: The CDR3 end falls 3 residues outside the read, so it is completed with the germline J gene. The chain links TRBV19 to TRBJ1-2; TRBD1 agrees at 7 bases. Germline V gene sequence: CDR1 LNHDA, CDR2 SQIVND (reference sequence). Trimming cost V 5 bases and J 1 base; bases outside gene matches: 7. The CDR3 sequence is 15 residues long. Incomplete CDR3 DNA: TGTGCCAGTAGTCCCCCGGGACAGAATAACTATGGC. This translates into CASSPPGQNNYG. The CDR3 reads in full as CASSPPGQNNYGYTF.

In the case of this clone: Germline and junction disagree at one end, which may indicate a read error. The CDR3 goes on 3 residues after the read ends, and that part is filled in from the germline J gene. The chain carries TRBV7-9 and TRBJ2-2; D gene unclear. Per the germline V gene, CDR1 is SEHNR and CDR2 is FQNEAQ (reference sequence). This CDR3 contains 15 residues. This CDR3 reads CASCLRVADTGELFF. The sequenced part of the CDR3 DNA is TGTGCCAGCTGCTTAAGGGTGGCTGATACCGGGGAG.

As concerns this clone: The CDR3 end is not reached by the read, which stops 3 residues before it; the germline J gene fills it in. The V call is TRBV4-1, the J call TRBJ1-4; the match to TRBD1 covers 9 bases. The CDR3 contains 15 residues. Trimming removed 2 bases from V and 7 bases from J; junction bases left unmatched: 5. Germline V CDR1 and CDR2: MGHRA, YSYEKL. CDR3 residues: CASSQTQGAAEKLFF. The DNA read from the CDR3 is TGCGCCAGCAGCCAAACACAGGGGGCGGCTGAAAAA.

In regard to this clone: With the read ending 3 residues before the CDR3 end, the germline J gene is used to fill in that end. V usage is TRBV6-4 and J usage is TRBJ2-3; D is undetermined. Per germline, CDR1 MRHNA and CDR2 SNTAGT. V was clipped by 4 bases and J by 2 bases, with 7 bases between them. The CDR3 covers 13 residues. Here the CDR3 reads CASSVSLTDTQYF. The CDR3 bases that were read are TGTGCCAGCAGTGTTTCACTCACAGATACG.

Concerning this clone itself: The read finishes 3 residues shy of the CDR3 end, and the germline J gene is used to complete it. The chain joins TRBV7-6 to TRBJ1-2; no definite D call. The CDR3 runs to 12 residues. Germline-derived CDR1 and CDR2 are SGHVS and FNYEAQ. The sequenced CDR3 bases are TGTGCCAGCAGCATTCACACAGATACC. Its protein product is CASSIHTDT. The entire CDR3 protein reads CASSIHTDTYTF.

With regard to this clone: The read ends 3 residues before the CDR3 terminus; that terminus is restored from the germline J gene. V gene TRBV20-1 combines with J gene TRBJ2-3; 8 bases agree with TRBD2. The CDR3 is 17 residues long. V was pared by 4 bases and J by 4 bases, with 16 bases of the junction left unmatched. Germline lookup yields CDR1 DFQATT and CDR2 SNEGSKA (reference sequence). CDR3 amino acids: CSAMAPLAGRRADTQYF. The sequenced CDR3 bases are TGCAGTGCTATGGCCCCCTTAGCGGGAAGACGGGCAGATACG.

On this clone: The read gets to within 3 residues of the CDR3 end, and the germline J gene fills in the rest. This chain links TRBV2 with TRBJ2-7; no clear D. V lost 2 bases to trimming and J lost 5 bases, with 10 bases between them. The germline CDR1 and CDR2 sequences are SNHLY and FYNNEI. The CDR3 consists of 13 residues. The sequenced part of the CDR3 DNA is TGTGCCAGCAGTGAAAGTAGGGTCGACGAG. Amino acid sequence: CASSESRVDE. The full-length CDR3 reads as CASSESRVDEQYF.

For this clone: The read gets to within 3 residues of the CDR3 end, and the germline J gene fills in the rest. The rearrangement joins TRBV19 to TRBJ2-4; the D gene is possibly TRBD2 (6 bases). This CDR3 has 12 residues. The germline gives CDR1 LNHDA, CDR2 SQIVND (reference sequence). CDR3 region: CASRPPPGGQYF. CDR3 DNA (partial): TGTGCCAGTAGACCGCCCCCCGGGGGT.

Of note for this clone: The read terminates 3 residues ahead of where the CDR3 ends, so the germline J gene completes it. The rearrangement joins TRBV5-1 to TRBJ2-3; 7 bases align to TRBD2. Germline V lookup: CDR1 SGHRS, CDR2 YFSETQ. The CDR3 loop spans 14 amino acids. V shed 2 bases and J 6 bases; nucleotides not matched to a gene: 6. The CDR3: CASSFWRGGDTQYF. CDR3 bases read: TGCGCCAGCAGCTTTTGGCGGGGAGGGGATACG. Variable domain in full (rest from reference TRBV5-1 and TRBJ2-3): KAGVTQTPRYLIKTRGQQVTLSCSPISGHRSVSWYQQTPGQGLQFLFEYFSETQRNKGNFPGRFSGRQFSNSRSEMNVSTLELGDSALYLCASSFWRGGDTQYFGPGTRLTVL.

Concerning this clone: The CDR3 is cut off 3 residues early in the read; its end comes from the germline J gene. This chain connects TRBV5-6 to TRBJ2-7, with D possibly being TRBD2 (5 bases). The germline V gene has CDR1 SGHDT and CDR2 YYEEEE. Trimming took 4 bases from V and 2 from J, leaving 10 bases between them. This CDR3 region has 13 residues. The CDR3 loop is CASSPSGAYEQYF. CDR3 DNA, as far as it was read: TGTGCCAGCAGCCCGTCCGGGGCCTACGAG. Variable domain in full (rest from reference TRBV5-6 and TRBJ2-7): DAGVTQSPTHLIKTRGQQVTLRCSPKSGHDTVSWYQQALGQGPQFIFQYYEEEERQRGNFPDRFSGHQFPNYSSELNVNALLLGDSALYLCASSPSGAYEQYFGPGTRLTVT.

Incomplete CDR3 DNA: TGTGCCAGCAGCGAACTACGGGACTCTGGATTG. This gives the protein CASSELRDSGL. In full, the CDR3 reads CASSELRDSGLAFF. The chain recombines TRBV5-6 with TRBJ1-1; tentative D call: TRBD1 (5 bases). The DNA ends 3 residues before the CDR3 does, and the rest of the CDR3 is filled in from the germline J gene. The CDR3 spans 14 residues. Germline assignment: CDR1 SGHDT and CDR2 YYEEEE. The entire variable domain, with the rest obtained from reference TRBV5-6 and TRBJ1-1, is as follows: DAGVTQSPTHLIKTRGQQVTLRCSPKSGHDTVSWYQQALGQGPQFIFQYYEEEERQRGNFPDRFSGHQFPNYSSELNVNALLLGDSALYLCASSELRDSGLAFFGQGTRLTVV.

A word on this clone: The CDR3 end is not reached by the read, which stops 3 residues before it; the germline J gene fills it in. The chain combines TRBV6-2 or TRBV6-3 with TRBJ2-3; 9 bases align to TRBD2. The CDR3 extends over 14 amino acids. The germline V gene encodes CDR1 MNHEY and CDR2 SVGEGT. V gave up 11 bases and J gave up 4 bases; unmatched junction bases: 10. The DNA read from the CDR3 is TGTGCCGCCGCGGCGGGAGGGCCGTCAGATACG. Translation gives CAAAAGGPSDT. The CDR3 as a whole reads CAAAAGGPSDTQYF.

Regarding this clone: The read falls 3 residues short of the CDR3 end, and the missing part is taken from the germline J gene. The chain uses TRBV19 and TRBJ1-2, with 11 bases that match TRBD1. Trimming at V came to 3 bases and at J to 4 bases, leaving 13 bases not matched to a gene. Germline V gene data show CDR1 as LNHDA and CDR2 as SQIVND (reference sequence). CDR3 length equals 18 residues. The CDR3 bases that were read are TGTGCCAGTAGTATGAGGGGGACAGGGGGAACTTCGGGCTATGGC. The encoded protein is CASSMRGTGGTSGYG. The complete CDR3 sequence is CASSMRGTGGTSGYGYTF.

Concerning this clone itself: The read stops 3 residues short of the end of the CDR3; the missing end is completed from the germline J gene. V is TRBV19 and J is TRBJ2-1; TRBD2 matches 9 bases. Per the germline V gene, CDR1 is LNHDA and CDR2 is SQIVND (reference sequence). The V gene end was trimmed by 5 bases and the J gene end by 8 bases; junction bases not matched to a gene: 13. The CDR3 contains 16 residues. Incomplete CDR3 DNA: TGTGCCAGTAGTCCCACTAGCGGGCCCGGGTTCCATGAG. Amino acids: CASSPTSGPGFHE. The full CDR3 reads CASSPTSGPGFHEQFF. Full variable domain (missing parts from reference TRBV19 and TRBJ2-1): DGGITQSPKYLFRKEGQNVTLSCEQNLNHDAMYWYRQDPGQGLRLIYYSQIVNDFQKGDIAEGYSVSREKKESFPLTVTSAQKNPTAFYLCASSPTSGPGFHEQFFGPGTRLTVL.

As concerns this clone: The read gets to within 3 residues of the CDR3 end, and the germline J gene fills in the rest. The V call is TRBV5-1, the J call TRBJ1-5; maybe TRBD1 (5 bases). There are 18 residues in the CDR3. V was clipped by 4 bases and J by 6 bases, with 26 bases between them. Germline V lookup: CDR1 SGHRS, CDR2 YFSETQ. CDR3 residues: CASSPGEGGASVIQPQHF. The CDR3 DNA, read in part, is TGCGCCAGCAGCCCGGGTGAGGGAGGGGCCAGTGTCATTCAGCCC.

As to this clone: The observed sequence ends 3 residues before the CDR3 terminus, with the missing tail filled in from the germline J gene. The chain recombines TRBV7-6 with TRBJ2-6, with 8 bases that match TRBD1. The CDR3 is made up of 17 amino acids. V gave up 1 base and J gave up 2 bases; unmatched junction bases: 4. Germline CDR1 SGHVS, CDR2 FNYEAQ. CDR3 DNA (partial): TGTGCCAGCAGCTTAGGGAGACAGGGGACTGGGGCCAACGTC. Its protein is CASSLGRQGTGANV. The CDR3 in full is CASSLGRQGTGANVLTF.